A selection of T cell receptor beta chains follows, all from one sample in a study of T-cell reconstitution after alpha-beta-depleted transplantation in children. TCRdb reprocessed the PCR reads with MiXCR, giving one entry per CDR3 protein. The sample lists hundreds of thousands of distinct CDR3 sequences; about 15% were seen once. Source: PBMCs from the stem cell graft donor, taken from the stem cell graft. The source is a human donor who donated a stem cell graft to a child with acute myeloid leukemia. CDR3s include the opening cysteine and the closing phenylalanine or tryptophan. The D gene is left open where the match is weak. Clone size is given for some rows only: seen once, a few or many times, or a class if the clone is expanded.

-	TRBV29-1	many	TRBJ2-3	TGCAGCGTTGATATGGGGGACAGCACAGATACGCAGTATTTT	CSVDMGDSTDTQYF
TRBD1	TRBV20-1	many	TRBJ2-2	TGCAGTGCTAGTGGTGACAGGGCTGGCGGGGAGCTGTTTTTT	CSASGDRAGGELFF
-	TRBV24-1	-	TRBJ1-5	TGTGCCACCAGTGAGTCCTTTCGGGGGTCGAATCAGCCCCAGCATTTT	CATSESFRGSNQPQHF
-	TRBV20-1	few	TRBJ2-1	TGCAGTGCCGATAGCACACATAGCCCACGAGAACGGGAGCAGTTCTTC	CSADSTHSPREREQFF
TRBD1	TRBV20-1	many	TRBJ2-2	TGCAGTGCTCCTACAGGGGAGCGCACCGGGGAGCTGTTTTTT	CSAPTGERTGELFF
-	TRBV15	few	TRBJ2-3	TGTGCCACCAGCAGATGGCCCGCAGCTAATCAAGATACGCAGTATTTT	CATSRWPAANQDTQYF
-	TRBV7-8	-	TRBJ2-3	TGTGCCAGCAAGATGAAAGATACGCAGTATTTT	CASKMKDTQYF
-	TRBV4-1	few	TRBJ1-1	TGCGCCAGCAGCCAAGATCGAGGTAAGGAGGGAAACACTGAAGCTTTCTTT	CASSQDRGKEGNTEAFF
TRBD1	TRBV7-9	few	TRBJ2-7	TGTGCCAGCAGCTCTCAACAGGGGGCAGGCGAGCAGTACTTC	CASSSQQGAGEQYF
-	TRBV5-1	-	TRBJ1-6	TGCGCCAGCAGCTTGGAAACCTGGGAGATCTCACCCCTCCACTTT	CASSLETWEISPLHF
TRBD1	TRBV6-5	many	TRBJ2-7	TGTGCCAGCAGTTCTATTCCGGGACAGGGGTCCTACGAGCAGTACTTC	CASSSIPGQGSYEQYF
-	TRBV5-5	many	TRBJ2-2	TGTGCCAGCAGCTTAGACGGTGGTGCAGGGGAGCTGTTTTTT	CASSLDGGAGELFF
-	TRBV7-2	many	TRBJ2-3	TGTGCCAGCAGCTTAGCGGGGACGGCTTATACAGATACGCAGTATTTT	CASSLAGTAYTDTQYF
-	TRBV7-2	many	TRBJ2-7	TGTGCCAGCAGCTTAGTTAAAGAGCAGTACTTC	CASSLVKEQYF
-	TRBV5-5	few	TRBJ1-4	TGTGCCAGCACCAGGAGGGGAGCTAATGAAAAACTGTTTTTT	CASTRRGANEKLFF
-	TRBV11-2	-	TRBJ1-3	TGTGCCAGCAGCTTAGAGTGGAGCTCTGGAAACACCATATATTTT	CASSLEWSSGNTIYF
-	TRBV4-3	many	TRBJ2-7	TGCGCCAGCAGCCTCGGCTCTGGGGAGCAGTACTTC	CASSLGSGEQYF
TRBD2	TRBV20-1	many	TRBJ2-7	TGCAGTGCCCCTTCTAGCGGGGGCAATGGAAACTACGAGCAGTACTTC	CSAPSSGGNGNYEQYF
-	TRBV9	few	TRBJ2-3	TGTGCCAGCAGCGTATGGGAGCTTGATACGCAGTATTTT	CASSVWELDTQYF
-	TRBV7-6	many	TRBJ1-4	TGTGCCAGCAGCTTTTCGGACGGGGAAAATGAAAAACTGTTTTTT	CASSFSDGENEKLFF
-	TRBV20-1	few	TRBJ1-5	TGCAGTGCTCTCCGGTCGAATCAGCCCCAGCATTTT	CSALRSNQPQHF
-	TRBV5-5	many	TRBJ1-1	TGTGCCAGCAGCCTGGGCTTGGGCACTGAAGCTTTCTTT	CASSLGLGTEAFF